This T cell receptor (beta chain) was sequenced in a study of cytomegalovirus exposure and HLA in healthy donors. Comment on this clone: What it binds is not known.

Study results and caveats: The productive fraction for most TCR beta V segments was about 87% or about 30% in an earlier analysis.

Primers for the PCR totalled 60 Vbeta and 13 Jbeta. In the authors' workflow: A later analysis counted about 80 million unique TCR beta chains, some 10 million shared. TCRdb keeps only in-frame clones here, not all; method: immunoSEQ multiplex PCR. V and J calls and clone size are copied from that table; D and trimming were computed from the DNA. Its table records approximately 51,000 clones. The sample was PBMCs. The TCR sequence derives from a man between 35 and 55 years old in good health and CMV-seropositive.

CDR3 in DNA: TGTGCCAGCAGCCCCGAGCCTGGGACAGGAAACACCATATATTTT. It codes for CASSPEPGTGNTIYF. This chain joins TRBV9 and TRBJ1-3; a weak D match, TRBD1 (6 bases). V lost 4 bases and J 4 bases, leaving 15 bases between the germline ends. The CDR3 totals 15 residues. Germline CDR1 reads SGDLS; CDR2 reads YYNGEE. Full variable domain (outside the CDR3, taken from reference TRBV9 and TRBJ1-3): DSGVTQTPKHLITATGQRVTLRCSPRSGDLSVYWYQQSLDQGLQFLIQYYNGEERAKGNILERFSAQQFPDLHSELNLSSLELGDSALYFCASSPEPGTGNTIYFGEGSWLTVV.